The clone carrying this T cell receptor beta chain is labeled large. No antigen is known for it. This sample stems from a study of coeliac disease. Across the study: The study queried TRBV7-2 bias without high-resolution HLA data. General study findings and limits: Lower clonality than controls marked TRB and TRG repertoires from active celiac intraepithelial and lamina propria samples. Cross-contamination between intraepithelial and lamina propria cells was possible.

The method was immunoSEQ multiplex PCR; TCRdb's version includes in-frame clones alone and lacks a portion of them. The data contain under 3,500 clones, approximately 60% of them singletons. Germline V gene lookup returns CDR1 PRHDT and CDR2 FYEKMQ (reference sequence). V dropped 4 bases and J dropped 4 bases, with 4 bases sitting between them. The CDR3 is made up of 12 amino acids. The sequencing sample was made of intraepithelial lymphocytes from the gut. This sequence was found in a middle-aged woman. The chain combines TRBV13 with TRBJ2-2; D is uncertain. CDR3 protein: CASSSVTGELFF. In DNA, the CDR3 is TGTGCCAGCAGCTCAGTCACCGGGGAGCTGTTTTTT.